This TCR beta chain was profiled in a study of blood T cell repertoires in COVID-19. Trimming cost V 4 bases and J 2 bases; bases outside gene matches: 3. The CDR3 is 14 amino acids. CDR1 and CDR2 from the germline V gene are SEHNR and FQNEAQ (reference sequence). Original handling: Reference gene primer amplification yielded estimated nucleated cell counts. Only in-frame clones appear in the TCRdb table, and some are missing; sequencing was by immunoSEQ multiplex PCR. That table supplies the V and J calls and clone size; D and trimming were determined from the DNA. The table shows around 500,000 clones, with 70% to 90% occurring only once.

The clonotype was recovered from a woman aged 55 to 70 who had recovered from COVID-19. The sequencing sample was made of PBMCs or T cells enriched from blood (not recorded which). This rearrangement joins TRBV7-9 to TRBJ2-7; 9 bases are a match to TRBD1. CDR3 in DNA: TGTGCCAGCAGCTCGGGACAGGGAACCTACGAGCAGTACTTC. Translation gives CASSSGQGTYEQYF.